The next 3 T cell receptor beta chains were all read from a single sample in a study of T-cell memory formation after mild COVID-19. TCRdb used MiXCR to reprocess the 5' RACE reads, holding one entry per CDR3 protein. The sample lists fewer than 150,000 distinct CDR3 sequences, 14% occurring once. Input material: PBMCs or a T cell subset sorted from them (not recorded which). The receptors were gathered from an adult woman who had mild COVID-19 (a few samples of this study predate the infection). Cell type and time point are not known.

The V call is TRBV6-5, the J call TRBJ2-1; 8 nucleotides align to TRBD2. The V and J ends lost 6 bases and 4 bases, in that order; junction bases with no gene match: 11. Germline values: CDR1 MNHEY, CDR2 SVGAGI. CDR3 length: 16 residues. The CDR3 protein is CASSPWSGGGYNEQFF. CDR3 nucleotides: TGTGCCAGCAGCCCATGGTCGGGGGGGGGATACAATGAGCAGTTCTTC.

In its sample, this clonotype was seen a few times. The chain recombines TRBV6-1 with TRBJ2-1; 11 positions match TRBD2. V was pared by 3 bases and J by 6 bases, with 7 bases of the junction left unmatched. The CDR3 runs 16 residues. CDR1 and CDR2 from the germline V gene are MNHNS and SASEGT. CDR3 protein: CASSDRLLAGGNEQFF. CDR3 in DNA: TGTGCCAGCAGTGATAGGTTGCTAGCGGGAGGCAATGAGCAGTTCTTC.

This clonotype was picked up a small number of times. The rearrangement links TRBV6-2 or TRBV6-3 to TRBJ2-3; 13 nucleotides agree with TRBD2. V shed 5 bases and J 2 bases; nucleotides not matched to a gene: 13. The CDR3 contains 19 residues. Looked up from germline, CDR1 is MNHEY and CDR2 is SVGEGT. Written as DNA, the CDR3 is TGTGCCAGCAGTCAGGACACTAGCGGGGGGGACTCCTCCACAGATACGCAGTATTTT. As protein: CASSQDTSGGDSSTDTQYF.